A single sample gave rise to the 8 T cell receptor beta chains below, sequenced in a study of OX40 agonist ivuxolimab in advanced cancers. Receptors were amplified or captured by the immunoSEQ multiplex PCR assay. TCRdb limited this immuneACCESS table to in-frame rearrangements with V and J called. A share of clones is missing; checked studies link under half to unresolved V genes, and the rest is unexplained. The sample profile shows 20,000 to 25,000 clones; around nine tenths of them were found once. About 32% of the sample comes from the top ten. The sample was CD4+ or CD8+ T cells sorted from blood, taken in a trial of the OX40 agonist ivuxolimab. The receptors were sampled from an adult with an advanced solid tumor such as melanoma, head and neck, liver or kidney cancer.

J is TRBJ2-1 and V is TRBV5-6, with D tentatively TRBD1 (6 bases). The ends were cut back, 1 base at V and 8 bases at J, with 16 bases in the middle. The CDR3 sequence is 15 residues long. Germline CDR1 reads SGHDT; CDR2 reads YYEEEE. The CDR3 region is CASSLRRDITDEQFF. CDR3 in DNA: TGTGCCAGCAGCTTGCGTAGGGACATCACCGATGAGCAGTTCTTC.

This clone turned up a few times. The V and J genes are TRBV27 and TRBJ2-2; D remains ambiguous. Trimming removed 2 bases at V and 4 bases at J, with 11 bases between. This CDR3 is built from 15 residues. Germline values: CDR1 MNHEY, CDR2 SMNVEV (reference sequence). The CDR3 nucleotides are TGTGCCAGCAGTTTAGGGCTAGGTCTCACCGGGGAGCTGTTTTTT. Translated: CASSLGLGLTGELFF.

This chain joins TRBV10-3 and TRBJ1-5; perhaps TRBD1 as D (5 bases). Germline V gives CDR1 ENHRY, CDR2 SYGVKD. V gave up 5 bases and J gave up 3 bases, with 8 bases separating them. The CDR3 loop spans 13 amino acids. CDR3 region: CAISQGDNQPQHF. The CDR3, as DNA: TGTGCCATCAGTCAGGGTGACAATCAGCCCCAGCATTTT.

The chain uses TRBV4-3 and TRBJ2-1; 10 bases agree with TRBD2. In germline, CDR1 is LGHNA, CDR2 YSLEER. Trimming took 0 bases from V and 2 from J; bases not matched to a gene: 10. The CDR3 spans 19 residues. The chain's CDR3 is CASSQDSGTSAPAYNEQFF. CDR3 sequence (DNA): TGCGCCAGCAGCCAAGATTCCGGGACTAGCGCCCCCGCCTACAATGAGCAGTTCTTC.

The chain couples TRBV19 to TRBJ1-1, with D perhaps matching TRBD1 (5 bases). V was pared by 2 bases and J by 0 bases, with 13 bases between. The germline V gene has CDR1 LNHDA and CDR2 SQIVND (reference sequence). The CDR3 sequence is 16 residues long. The CDR3 loop reads CASSIWGVGMNTEAFF. The CDR3 DNA reads TGTGCCAGTAGTATATGGGGGGTAGGGATGAACACTGAAGCTTTCTTT. Full variable domain (rest looked up from reference TRBV19 and TRBJ1-1): DGGITQSPKYLFRKEGQNVTLSCEQNLNHDAMYWYRQDPGQGLRLIYYSQIVNDFQKGDIAEGYSVSREKKESFPLTVTSAQKNPTAFYLCASSIWGVGMNTEAFFGQGTRLTVV.

The chain is built from TRBV19 and TRBJ1-5, with D possibly TRBD1 on 6 matching bases. Deletions cut 8 bases from V and 3 bases from J, with 20 bases between. Germline V gives CDR1 LNHDA, CDR2 SQIVND (reference sequence). The CDR3 totals 16 residues. The CDR3 region has the DNA TGTGCCAGTCCCCCCGGGACACAGAAGCACAATCAGCCCCAGCATTTT. Protein: CASPPGTQKHNQPQHF.

DNA for the CDR3: TGTGCCAGCAGAGAAGGCCAGGGACGTGGCTCTGAAGCTTTCTTT. Its translation: CASREGQGRGSEAFF. The chain recombines TRBV27 with TRBJ1-1, with D perhaps matching TRBD1 (5 bases). Looked up from germline, CDR1 is MNHEY and CDR2 is SMNVEV (reference sequence). V lost 6 bases, J lost 6 bases, and 20 bases lay in between. This CDR3 spans 15 amino acids.

The chain combines TRBV11-2 with TRBJ2-1; 13 positions match TRBD2. This CDR3 has 18 residues. From germline, CDR1 is SGHAT and CDR2 FQNNGV. The V and J ends lost 1 base and 4 bases, in that order; junction bases with no gene match: 7. CDR3 amino acids: CASSLGLAGGRGYNEQFF. The DNA of the CDR3 is TGTGCCAGCAGCTTAGGACTAGCGGGAGGCAGGGGTTACAATGAGCAGTTCTTC.